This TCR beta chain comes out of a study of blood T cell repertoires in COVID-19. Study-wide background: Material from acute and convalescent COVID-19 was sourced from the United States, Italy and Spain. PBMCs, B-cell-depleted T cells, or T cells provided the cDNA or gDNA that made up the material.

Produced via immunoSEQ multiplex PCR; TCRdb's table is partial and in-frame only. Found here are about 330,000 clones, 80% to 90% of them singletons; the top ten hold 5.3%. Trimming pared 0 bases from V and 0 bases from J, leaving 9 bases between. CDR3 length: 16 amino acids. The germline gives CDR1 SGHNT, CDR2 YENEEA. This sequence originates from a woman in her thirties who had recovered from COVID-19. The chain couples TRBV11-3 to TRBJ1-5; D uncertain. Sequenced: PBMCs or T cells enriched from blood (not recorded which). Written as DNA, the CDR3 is TGTGCCAGCAGCTTAGAGTACAGTTATAGCAATCAGCCCCAGCATTTT. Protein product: CASSLEYSYSNQPQHF.